One sample yielded the 21 T cell receptor beta chains listed below, sequenced in a study of T cell repertoires in ileal Crohn's disease. Regarding time point: neoterminal ileum biopsy at postoperative endoscopy, about 6 months after surgery. Assay: immunoSEQ multiplex PCR; the TCRdb copy retains only in-frame clones and omits some. The sample carries under 12,000 clones, about four fifths recorded once. Source material: ileal tissue. The receptors here all came from an adult with Crohn's disease.

V gene TRBV14 combines with J gene TRBJ1-1, with 7 bases identical to TRBD1. In germline, CDR1 is SGHDN, CDR2 FVKESK. V was clipped by 5 bases and J by 3 bases; unmatched bases: 12. This CDR3 is built from 16 residues. Here the CDR3 DNA reads TGTGCCAGCAGCTGGAGGGCAGGGGGACACTACACTGAAGCTTTCTTT. Amino acids: CASSWRAGGHYTEAFF.

The J gene is TRBJ1-5, the V gene TRBV19, with TRBD1 as a possible D gene (6 bases). Deletions cut 2 bases from V and 1 base from J, with 9 bases between. Germline V gene lookup returns CDR1 LNHDA and CDR2 SQIVND (reference sequence). This CDR3 is 15 amino acids long. Here the CDR3 reads CASSITGTSNQPQHF. In nucleotides, the CDR3 is TGTGCCAGTAGTATAACAGGGACGAGCAATCAGCCCCAGCATTTT. Filled out from reference TRBV19 and TRBJ1-5, the complete variable domain reads DGGITQSPKYLFRKEGQNVTLSCEQNLNHDAMYWYRQDPGQGLRLIYYSQIVNDFQKGDIAEGYSVSREKKESFPLTVTSAQKNPTAFYLCASSITGTSNQPQHFGDGTRLSIL.

This chain connects TRBV15 to TRBJ2-2; a weak D match, TRBD1 (5 bases). Germline V CDR1 and CDR2: LNHNV, YYDKDF (reference sequence). Trimming left V 7 bases short and J 4 bases short, with 13 bases between. The CDR3 has 14 residues. The CDR3, as DNA: TGTGCCACCACCCCCGACAGAAGCACCGGGGAGCTGTTTTTT. It yields the protein CATTPDRSTGELFF.

The rearrangement links TRBV18 to TRBJ1-1; 8 bases fit TRBD1. Per the germline V gene, CDR1 is KGHSH and CDR2 is LQKENI. This CDR3 comprises 14 residues. V dropped 4 bases and J dropped 1; count of bases not matched to a gene: 2. Written as DNA, the CDR3 is TGTGCCAGCTCACACCAGGGGGCGAACACTGAAGCTTTCTTT. This codes for CASSHQGANTEAFF. The full variable domain, rest sourced from reference TRBV18 and TRBJ1-1, is NAGVMQNPRHLVRRRGQEARLRCSPMKGHSHVYWYRQLPEEGLKFMVYLQKENIIDESGMPKERFSAEFPKEGPSILRIQQVVRGDSAAYFCASSHQGANTEAFFGQGTRLTVV.

The chain joins TRBV6-5 to TRBJ2-5, with 11 positions matching TRBD1. From germline, CDR1 is MNHEY and CDR2 SVGAGI. With V trimmed by 2 bases and J by 4 bases, 6 bases remained unmatched. The CDR3 spans 16 residues. CDR3 in DNA: TGTGCCAGCAGTTACGGGGGACAGGGGGGGCGAGAGACCCAGTACTTC. It specifies CASSYGGQGGRETQYF.

The gene calls are TRBV5-6 and TRBJ2-3, with 7 bases fitting TRBD2. Germline V lookup: CDR1 SGHDT, CDR2 YYEEEE. The V and J ends lost 1 base and 5 bases, in that order; junction bases with no gene match: 1. There are 13 residues in the CDR3. Here the CDR3 DNA reads TGTGCCAGCAGCTTGTGGGGGGGAGATACGCAGTATTTT. The encoded protein is CASSLWGGDTQYF.

The table lists this clone with a few counts. The genes are TRBV5-1 and TRBJ2-6; the D gene is possibly TRBD1 (6 bases). This CDR3 has 19 amino acids. Germline V gene lookup returns CDR1 SGHRS and CDR2 YFSETQ. The V gene lost 1 base and the J gene lost 0 bases, with 17 bases spanning the gap. The CDR3 reads CASSLMAWGQVSGANVLTF. CDR3 coding DNA: TGCGCCAGCAGCTTGATGGCTTGGGGACAAGTCTCTGGGGCCAACGTCCTGACTTTC.

This clone turned up a few times. V usage is TRBV7-2 and J usage is TRBJ2-7; TRBD2 aligns across 11 bases. This CDR3 is built from 14 residues. J lost 6 bases, V lost 1 base, and 2 bases had no gene match. CDR1 SGHTA and CDR2 FQGNSA come from the germline V gene. The DNA of the CDR3 is TGTGCCAGCAGCTTAGGGCTAGCGGGGGGCGAGCAGTACTTC. This translates into CASSLGLAGGEQYF.

This clone has only a few counts. This chain uses TRBV10-3 with TRBJ1-1, with D perhaps matching TRBD1 (5 bases). Trimming pared 2 bases from V and 1 base from J, leaving 8 bases between. CDR1 and CDR2 (germline): ENHRY, SYGVKD. The CDR3 runs to 14 residues. CDR3: CAISEMGGNTEAFF. In nucleotides, the CDR3 is TGTGCCATCAGTGAGATGGGGGGGAACACTGAAGCTTTCTTT.

This clone was found once. The chain combines TRBV6-5 with TRBJ2-5; 9 nucleotides align to TRBD1. V was pared by 2 bases and J by 4 bases, with 5 bases of the junction left unmatched. This CDR3 comprises 15 residues. Germline V CDR1 and CDR2: MNHEY, SVGAGI. The chain's CDR3 is CASSYRTGVRETQYF. The CDR3 DNA reads as TGTGCCAGCAGTTACCGGACAGGGGTCCGAGAGACCCAGTACTTC.

The V and J genes are TRBV7-2 and TRBJ2-7; the match to TRBD2 covers 9 bases. This CDR3 has 16 residues. Germline CDR1 and CDR2: SGHTA and FQGNSA. The V segment lost 5 bases and the J segment 2 bases; nucleotides outside the gene matches: 10. The DNA of the CDR3 is TGTGCCAGCAGCCCAAGCGGGGCTAGCGGGACCTACGAGCAGTACTTC. Protein sequence: CASSPSGASGTYEQYF.

V usage is TRBV29-1 and J usage is TRBJ2-2, with D maybe TRBD2 (5 bases). The V end was cut by 2 bases, the J end by 6 bases, with 7 bases between. From germline, CDR1 is SQVTM and CDR2 ANQGSEA. CDR3 length equals 12 residues. CDR3 sequence (DNA): TGCAGCGTTGAACGGGGTCCCGGGGAGCTGTTTTTT. It encodes CSVERGPGELFF.

CDR3 coding DNA: TGTGCCAGCGGCGCCGGGACAACCTGGGGAGAGACCCAGTACTTC. Translation gives CASGAGTTWGETQYF. The V and J genes are TRBV25-1 and TRBJ2-5; maybe TRBD1 (6 bases). The ends were cut back, 8 bases at V and 4 bases at J, with 20 bases in the middle. CDR1 is MGHDK, CDR2 SYGVNS, per germline. The length of the CDR3 is 15 residues.

V usage is TRBV11-2 and J usage is TRBJ1-2; D is possibly TRBD1 (5 bases). V was pared by 7 bases and J by 5 bases, with 26 bases between. CDR1 is SGHAT and CDR2 is FQNNGV in the germline V gene. This CDR3 has 17 residues. CDR3 DNA sequence: TGTGCCAGCAACACACTGACGGACAAATGGCCTCGTTATGGCTACACCTTC. Encoded protein: CASNTLTDKWPRYGYTF.

DNA for the CDR3: TGTGCCTGGAGTGAGGCAGGGATCTACAATGAGCAGTTCTTC. Residues: CAWSEAGIYNEQFF. V and J are TRBV30 and TRBJ2-1, with a tentative D call TRBD1 (5 bases). From germline, CDR1 is GTSNPN and CDR2 SVGIG (reference sequence). The length of the CDR3 is 14 residues. V lost 1 base and J lost 3, with 10 bases in between.

This rearrangement joins TRBV6-1 to TRBJ1-2; 10 nucleotides line up with TRBD1. The junction had 5 bases not matched to a gene; V was cut back by 5 bases and J by 8 bases. Looked up from germline, CDR1 is MNHNS and CDR2 is SASEGT. The CDR3 is 13 amino acids. This CDR3 reads CASSHRDRGGYTF. For the CDR3, the DNA is TGTGCCAGCAGTCACCGGGACAGGGGCGGCTACACCTTC.

The gene calls are TRBV5-1 and TRBJ2-2; the D is unclear. This CDR3 has 12 residues. V was clipped by 4 bases and J by 6 bases, with 7 bases between them. Germline V gene sequence: CDR1 SGHRS, CDR2 YFSETQ. CDR3 sequence: CASSPAPGELFF. The CDR3, as DNA: TGCGCCAGCAGCCCTGCGCCCGGGGAGCTGTTTTTT.

This clone was counted between two and nine times. The CDR3 nucleotides are TGTGCCAGCAGCCACAGTCTGGAAGGGGACATTCAGTACTTC. It yields the protein CASSHSLEGDIQYF. The chain uses TRBV7-8 and TRBJ2-4, with a tentative D call TRBD1 (5 bases). The V end was cut by 5 bases, the J end by 8 bases, with 16 bases between. The CDR3 has 14 residues. CDR1 is SGHVS and CDR2 is FQNEAQ in the germline V gene.

This rearrangement joins TRBV6-4 to TRBJ2-2, with 11 nucleotides matching TRBD2. The CDR3 is 14 residues long. Per the germline V gene, CDR1 is MRHNA and CDR2 is SNTAGT. Trimming cost V 6 bases and J 5 bases; bases outside gene matches: 2. CDR3 amino acids: CASRTSGATGELFF. The CDR3 DNA follows: TGTGCCAGCAGGACTAGCGGGGCTACCGGGGAGCTGTTTTTT.

The V gene is TRBV7-6, the J gene TRBJ2-6; 8 bases are a match to TRBD1. This CDR3 has 19 amino acids. Germline values: CDR1 SGHVS, CDR2 FNYEAQ. The V segment lost 5 bases and the J segment 4 bases; nucleotides outside the gene matches: 16. The CDR3 spells CASSPRTGSSFSGANVLTF. The CDR3 DNA is TGTGCCAGCAGCCCAAGGACAGGGTCGTCTTTCTCGGGGGCCAACGTCCTGACTTTC.

This clone was seen a single time. The rearrangement uses TRBV27 and TRBJ1-5, with TRBD1 matching over 8 bases. The CDR3 runs to 12 residues. Trimming cost V 4 bases and J 15 bases; bases outside gene matches: 8. Germline V gene lookup returns CDR1 MNHEY and CDR2 SMNVEV (reference sequence). The CDR3 protein is CASSSQDRVWHF. The CDR3 DNA reads as TGTGCCAGCAGTTCCCAGGACAGGGTCTGGCATTTT.